The rows below give T cell receptor beta chains drawn from one sample of a study of T cells in Graves' hyperthyroidism and ophthalmopathy. TCRdb reprocessed the multiplex PCR reads via MiXCR and lists one record per CDR3 protein. The table has roughly 99,000 distinct CDR3 sequences, approximately 15% seen once. The material sequenced was blood. The receptor set was obtained from a woman in her fifties or sixties with Graves' hyperthyroidism. Each CDR3 is given with its conserved first and last residue. The D gene is left open where the match is weak. Expanded clones are given a class, and other clones once, few, many or no size at all.

V	length	size	D	J	CDR3	DNA
TRBV7-2	15	once	TRBD2	TRBJ2-1	CASEAGLGSYNEQFF	TGTGCCAGCGAAGCGGGACTAGGGTCCTACAATGAGCAGTTCTTC
TRBV5-1	18	many	TRBD1	TRBJ2-4	CASSLAGGWDLSKNIQYF	TGCGCCAGCAGCTTGGCAGGGGGCTGGGATCTGTCCAAAAACATTCAGTACTTC
TRBV30	17	many	TRBD2	TRBJ2-2	CAAPPALAGAYTGELFF	TGTGCCGCACCCCCCGCCCTGGCGGGAGCATACACCGGGGAGCTGTTTTTT
TRBV29-1	17	-	TRBD1	TRBJ1-2	CSVEEGNGRGHFGGYTF	TGCAGCGTTGAAGAAGGAAACGGCAGGGGGCATTTTGGTGGCTACACCTTC
TRBV7-9	17	many	TRBD1	TRBJ1-1	CASSLDRPGGKDTEAFF	TGTGCCAGCAGCTTAGATCGGCCAGGGGGCAAGGACACTGAAGCTTTCTTT
TRBV5-6	14	many	-	TRBJ2-5	CASSLDDGSETQYF	TGTGCCAGCAGCTTGGATGACGGTTCCGAGACCCAGTACTTC
TRBV7-9	15	few	TRBD1	TRBJ1-4	CASSPGTGRGEKLFF	TGTGCCAGCAGCCCAGGGACAGGGCGCGGTGAAAAACTGTTTTTT
TRBV20-1	13	many	-	TRBJ1-1	CSARDLQGREAFF	TGCAGTGCTAGAGACCTACAGGGTAGGGAAGCTTTCTTT
TRBV11-2	15	many	-	TRBJ1-3	CASSLVPGEGNTIYF	TGTGCCAGCAGCTTAGTACCAGGGGAAGGAAACACCATATATTTT
TRBV24-1	14	many	-	TRBJ2-5	CATSDLNSGETQYF	TGTGCCACCAGTGATTTGAACTCGGGGGAGACCCAGTACTTC
TRBV5-5	14	many	-	TRBJ2-5	CASSRRSAQETQYF	TGTGCCAGCAGCCGGAGGTCTGCACAAGAGACCCAGTACTTC
TRBV29-1	13	many	-	TRBJ2-7	CSVESKTDYEQYF	TGCAGCGTTGAATCCAAGACGGATTACGAGCAGTACTTC
TRBV2	16	many	TRBD1	TRBJ1-5	CASSPGGRGLGQPQHF	TGTGCCAGCAGCCCGGGCGGCAGGGGGCTTGGGCAGCCCCAGCATTTT